The source of this T cell receptor (beta chain) is a study of shared clonotypes between healthy human individuals. Study context: Each donor's CD4 naive and CD4 memory cells filled three plates apiece, CD8 naive two, and CD8 memory one.

Germline CDR1 is MGHDK and CDR2 is SYGVNS. Trimming removed 4 bases from V and 6 bases from J; junction bases left unmatched: 6. This CDR3 comprises 15 residues. The naive CD8 fraction comprised CD45RO-negative cells positively selected for CCR7 and excluded terminally differentiated effector memory CD45RA+ cells. Authors' processing steps: ImmunoSEQ yielded junction-only sequences lacking quality scores, so filtering differed. Clones were read by immunoSEQ multiplex PCR, and TCRdb kept only the in-frame ones, dropping some. That table furnishes V, J and clone size, whereas the DNA furnished D and trimming. This sample has approximately 740,000 clones, with around 92% found just once. The study, taken as a whole, reports: Estimated clonotype richness was generally higher in naive than memory subsets.

Comments on this clone: Its antigen remains unknown.

This receptor was obtained from a young man in good health. The chain combines TRBV25-1 with TRBJ2-2; TRBD1 agrees at 9 bases. Sequences were obtained from naive CD8+ T cells sorted from blood. The CDR3 loop reads CASSGDRVGAGELFF. For the CDR3, the DNA is TGTGCCAGCAGTGGGGACAGGGTAGGGGCCGGGGAGCTGTTTTTT.